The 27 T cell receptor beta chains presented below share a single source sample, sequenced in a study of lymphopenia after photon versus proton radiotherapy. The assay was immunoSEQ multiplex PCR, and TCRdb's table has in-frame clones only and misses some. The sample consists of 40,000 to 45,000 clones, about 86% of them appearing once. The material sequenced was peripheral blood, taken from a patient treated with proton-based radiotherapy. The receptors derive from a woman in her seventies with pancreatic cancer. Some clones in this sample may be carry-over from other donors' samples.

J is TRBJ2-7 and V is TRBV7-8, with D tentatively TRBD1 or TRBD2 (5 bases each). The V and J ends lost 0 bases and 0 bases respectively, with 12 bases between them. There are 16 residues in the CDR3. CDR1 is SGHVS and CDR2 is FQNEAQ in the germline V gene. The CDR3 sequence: CASSLARGTSSYEQYF. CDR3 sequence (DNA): TGTGCCAGCAGCTTAGCTCGAGGGACGAGCTCCTACGAGCAGTACTTC.

The CDR3 DNA follows: TGTGCCACCACTAGCGGGAGGGCCGTAGATACGCAGTATTTT. It codes for CATTSGRAVDTQYF. The genes are TRBV5-4 and TRBJ2-3, with TRBD2 matching 13 bases. Germline trimming cut 9 bases from V and 5 bases from J; bases unmatched to any gene: 6. CDR1 SGHNT and CDR2 YYREEE come from the germline V gene (reference sequence). CDR3 length equals 14 residues. Complete variable domain (other parts from reference TRBV5-4 and TRBJ2-3): ETGVTQSPTHLIKTRGQQVTLRCSSQSGHNTVSWYQQALGQGPQFIFQYYREEENGRGNFPPRFSGLQFPNYSSELNVNALELDDSALYLCATTSGRAVDTQYFGPGTRLTVL.

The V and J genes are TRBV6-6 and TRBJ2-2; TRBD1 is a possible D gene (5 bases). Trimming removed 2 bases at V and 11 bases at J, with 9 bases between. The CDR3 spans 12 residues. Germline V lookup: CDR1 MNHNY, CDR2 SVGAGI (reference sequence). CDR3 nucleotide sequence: TGTGCCAGCAGTTACGGTCAGGGTGAGCTGTTTTTT. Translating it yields CASSYGQGELFF.

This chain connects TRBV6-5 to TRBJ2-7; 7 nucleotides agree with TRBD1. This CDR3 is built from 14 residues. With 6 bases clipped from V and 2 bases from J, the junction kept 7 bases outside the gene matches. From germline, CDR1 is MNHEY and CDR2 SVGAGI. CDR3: CASSSGTVPYEQYF. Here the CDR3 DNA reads TGTGCCAGCAGCTCCGGGACAGTCCCCTACGAGCAGTACTTC.

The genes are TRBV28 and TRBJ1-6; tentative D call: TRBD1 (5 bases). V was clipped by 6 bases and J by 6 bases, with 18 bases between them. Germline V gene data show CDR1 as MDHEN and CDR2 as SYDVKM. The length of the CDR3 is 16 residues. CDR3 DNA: TGTGCCAGCAGGTCGCTCCTGGGGGTGGGTAATTCACCCCTCCACTTT. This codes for CASRSLLGVGNSPLHF.

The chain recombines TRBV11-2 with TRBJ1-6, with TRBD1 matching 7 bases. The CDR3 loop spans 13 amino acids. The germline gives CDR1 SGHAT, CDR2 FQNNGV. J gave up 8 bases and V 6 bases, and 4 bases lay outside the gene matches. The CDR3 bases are TGTGCCAGCAGTCGACAGGGAGATTCACCCCTCCACTTT. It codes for CASSRQGDSPLHF. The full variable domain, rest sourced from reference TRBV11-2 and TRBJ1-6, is EAGVAQSPRYKIIEKRQSVAFWCNPISGHATLYWYQQILGQGPKLLIQFQNNGVVDDSQLPKDRFSAERLKGVDSTLKIQPAKLEDSAVYLCASSRQGDSPLHFGNGTRLTVT.

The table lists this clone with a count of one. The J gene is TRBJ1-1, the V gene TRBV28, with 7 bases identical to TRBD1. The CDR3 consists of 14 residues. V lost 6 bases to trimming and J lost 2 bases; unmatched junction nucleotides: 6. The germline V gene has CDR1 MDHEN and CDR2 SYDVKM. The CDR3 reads CASRRDRDNTEAFF. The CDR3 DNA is TGTGCCAGCAGACGAGACAGGGACAACACTGAAGCTTTCTTT. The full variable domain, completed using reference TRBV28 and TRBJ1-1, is DVKVTQSSRYLVKRTGEKVFLECVQDMDHENMFWYRQDPGLGLRLIYFSYDVKMKEKGDIPEGYSVSREKKERFSLILESASTNQTSMYLCASRRDRDNTEAFFGQGTRLTVV.

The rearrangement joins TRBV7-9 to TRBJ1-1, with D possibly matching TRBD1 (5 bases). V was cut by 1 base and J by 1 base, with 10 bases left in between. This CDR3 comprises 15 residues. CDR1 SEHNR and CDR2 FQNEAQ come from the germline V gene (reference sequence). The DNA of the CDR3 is TGTGCCAGCAGCTTAGAGGCAGGGTCGAACACTGAAGCTTTCTTT. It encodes CASSLEAGSNTEAFF.

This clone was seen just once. The chain's CDR3 is CASSRGDGYQETQYF. CDR3 DNA sequence: TGCGCCAGCAGCCGAGGGGACGGGTACCAAGAGACCCAGTACTTC. The chain has TRBV4-1 and TRBJ2-5; D is possibly TRBD1 or TRBD2 (5 bases each). The CDR3 spans 15 residues. Between the trimmed V and J ends, which lost 4 bases and 0 bases, there was a span of 12 bases. CDR1 MGHRA and CDR2 YSYEKL come from the germline V gene.

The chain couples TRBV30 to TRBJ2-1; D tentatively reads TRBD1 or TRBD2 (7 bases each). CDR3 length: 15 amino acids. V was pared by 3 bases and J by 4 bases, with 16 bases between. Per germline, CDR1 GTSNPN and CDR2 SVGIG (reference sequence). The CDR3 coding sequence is TGTGCCTGGAGCCGGGGGGCAGGGGGATACAATGAGCAGTTCTTC. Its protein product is CAWSRGAGGYNEQFF.

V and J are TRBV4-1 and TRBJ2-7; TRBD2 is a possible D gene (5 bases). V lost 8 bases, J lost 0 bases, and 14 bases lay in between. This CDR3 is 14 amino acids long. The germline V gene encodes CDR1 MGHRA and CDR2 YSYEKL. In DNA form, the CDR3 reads TGCGCCAGCCCTTTGGACTCTAGCTCCTACGAGCAGTACTTC. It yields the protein CASPLDSSSYEQYF.

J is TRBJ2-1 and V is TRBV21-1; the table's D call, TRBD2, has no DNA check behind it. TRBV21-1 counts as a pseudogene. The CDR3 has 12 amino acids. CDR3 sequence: CASTLGPGEQFF. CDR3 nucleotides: TGTGCCAGCACCCTAGGACCGGGGGAGCAGTTCTTC.

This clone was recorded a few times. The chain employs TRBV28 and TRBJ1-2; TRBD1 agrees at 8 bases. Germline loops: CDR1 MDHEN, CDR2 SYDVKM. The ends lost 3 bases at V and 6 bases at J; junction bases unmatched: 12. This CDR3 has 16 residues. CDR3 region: CASSFPRGTGGDGYTF. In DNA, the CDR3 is TGTGCCAGCAGTTTTCCCCGGGGTACAGGGGGAGATGGCTACACCTTC.

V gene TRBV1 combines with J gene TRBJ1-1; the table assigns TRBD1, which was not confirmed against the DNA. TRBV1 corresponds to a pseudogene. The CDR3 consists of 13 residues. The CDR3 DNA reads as TGCACCAGCAGCCAAGAAGACAGGAGTGAAGCTTTCTTT. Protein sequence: CTSSQEDRSEAFF.

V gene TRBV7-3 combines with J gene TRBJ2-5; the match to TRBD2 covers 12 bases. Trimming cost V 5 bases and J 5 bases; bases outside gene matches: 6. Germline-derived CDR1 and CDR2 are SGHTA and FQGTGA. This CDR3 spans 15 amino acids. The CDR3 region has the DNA TGTGCCAGCAGCCAAGGACTAGCGGGATCGGAGACCCAGTACTTC. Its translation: CASSQGLAGSETQYF.

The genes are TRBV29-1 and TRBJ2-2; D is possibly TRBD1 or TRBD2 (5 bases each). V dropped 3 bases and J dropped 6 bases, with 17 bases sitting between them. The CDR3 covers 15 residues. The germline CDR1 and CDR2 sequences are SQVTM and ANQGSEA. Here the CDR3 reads CSVDEWGNGAGELFF. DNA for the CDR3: TGCAGCGTTGACGAGTGGGGGAACGGGGCCGGGGAGCTGTTTTTT.

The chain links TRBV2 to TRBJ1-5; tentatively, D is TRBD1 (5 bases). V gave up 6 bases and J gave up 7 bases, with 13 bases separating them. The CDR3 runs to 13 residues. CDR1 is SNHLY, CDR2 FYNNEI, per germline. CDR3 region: CASRPGTRQPQHF. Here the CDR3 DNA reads TGTGCCAGCAGACCCGGGACGAGGCAGCCCCAGCATTTT.

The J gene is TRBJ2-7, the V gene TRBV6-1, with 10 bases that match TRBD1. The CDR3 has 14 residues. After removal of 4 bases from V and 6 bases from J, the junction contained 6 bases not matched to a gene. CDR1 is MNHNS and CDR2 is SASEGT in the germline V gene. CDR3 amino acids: CASSASTGGAEQYF. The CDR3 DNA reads TGTGCCAGCAGTGCATCGACAGGGGGCGCCGAGCAGTACTTC.

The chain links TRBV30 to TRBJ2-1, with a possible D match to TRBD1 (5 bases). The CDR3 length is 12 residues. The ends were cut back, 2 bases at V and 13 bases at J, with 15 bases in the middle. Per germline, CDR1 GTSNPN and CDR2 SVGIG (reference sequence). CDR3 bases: TGTGCCTGGAGTAAGGGGTTTGCCTATCAGTTCTTC. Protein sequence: CAWSKGFAYQFF.

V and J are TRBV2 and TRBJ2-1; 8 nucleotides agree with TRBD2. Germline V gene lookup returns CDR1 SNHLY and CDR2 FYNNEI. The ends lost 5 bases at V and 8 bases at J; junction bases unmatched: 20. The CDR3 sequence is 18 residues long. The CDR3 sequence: CASSSRDLFREGQDEQFF. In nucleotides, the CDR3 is TGTGCCAGCAGTTCTCGCGACCTTTTTCGGGAGGGCCAGGATGAGCAGTTCTTC.

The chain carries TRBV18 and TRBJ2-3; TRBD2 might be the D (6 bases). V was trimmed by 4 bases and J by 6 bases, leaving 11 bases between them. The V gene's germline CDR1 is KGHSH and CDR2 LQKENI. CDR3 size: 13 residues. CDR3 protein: CASSLGGRDTQYF. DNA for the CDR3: TGTGCCAGCTCACTTGGAGGGCGTGATACGCAGTATTTT.

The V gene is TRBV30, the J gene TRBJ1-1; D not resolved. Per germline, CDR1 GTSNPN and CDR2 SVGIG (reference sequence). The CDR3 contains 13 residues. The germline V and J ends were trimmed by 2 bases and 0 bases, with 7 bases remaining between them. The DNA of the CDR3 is TGTGCCTGGAGTCGAACGGTGAACACTGAAGCTTTCTTT. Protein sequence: CAWSRTVNTEAFF. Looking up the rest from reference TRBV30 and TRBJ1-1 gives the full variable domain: SQTIHQWPATLVQPVGSPLSLECTVEGTSNPNLYWYRQAAGRGLQLLFYSVGIGQISSEVPQNLSASRPQDRQFILSSKKLLLSDSGFYLCAWSRTVNTEAFFGQGTRLTVV.

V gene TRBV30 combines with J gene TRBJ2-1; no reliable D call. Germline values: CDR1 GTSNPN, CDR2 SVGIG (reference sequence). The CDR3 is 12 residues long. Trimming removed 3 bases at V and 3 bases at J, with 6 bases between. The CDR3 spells CAWRGHYNEQFF. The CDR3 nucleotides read TGTGCCTGGAGAGGCCACTACAATGAGCAGTTCTTC.

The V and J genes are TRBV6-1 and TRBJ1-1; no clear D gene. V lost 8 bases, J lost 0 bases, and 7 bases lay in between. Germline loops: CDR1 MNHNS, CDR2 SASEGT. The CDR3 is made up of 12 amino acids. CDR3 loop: CASRDMNTEAFF. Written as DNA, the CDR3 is TGTGCCAGCCGCGACATGAACACTGAAGCTTTCTTT.

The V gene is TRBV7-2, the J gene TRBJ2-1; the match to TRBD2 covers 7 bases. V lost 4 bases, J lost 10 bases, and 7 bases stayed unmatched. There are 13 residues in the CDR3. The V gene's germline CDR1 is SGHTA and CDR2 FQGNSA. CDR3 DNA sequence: TGTGCCAGCAGCTCCTACACTAGCGACGAGCAGTTCTTC. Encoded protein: CASSSYTSDEQFF.

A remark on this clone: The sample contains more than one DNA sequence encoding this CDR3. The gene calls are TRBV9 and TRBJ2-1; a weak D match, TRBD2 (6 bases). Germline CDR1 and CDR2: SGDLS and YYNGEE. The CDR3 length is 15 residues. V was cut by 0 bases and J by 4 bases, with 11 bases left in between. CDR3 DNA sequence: TGTGCCAGCAGCGTAGGGGCGGGAACTTACAATGAGCAGTTCTTC. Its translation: CASSVGAGTYNEQFF.

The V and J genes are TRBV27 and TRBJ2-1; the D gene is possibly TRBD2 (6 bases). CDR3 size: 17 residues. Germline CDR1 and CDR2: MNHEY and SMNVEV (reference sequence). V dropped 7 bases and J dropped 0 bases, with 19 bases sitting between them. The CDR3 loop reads CASTDRPTGSSYNEQFF. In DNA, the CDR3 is TGTGCCAGCACGGATCGGCCTACCGGGAGCTCCTACAATGAGCAGTTCTTC.